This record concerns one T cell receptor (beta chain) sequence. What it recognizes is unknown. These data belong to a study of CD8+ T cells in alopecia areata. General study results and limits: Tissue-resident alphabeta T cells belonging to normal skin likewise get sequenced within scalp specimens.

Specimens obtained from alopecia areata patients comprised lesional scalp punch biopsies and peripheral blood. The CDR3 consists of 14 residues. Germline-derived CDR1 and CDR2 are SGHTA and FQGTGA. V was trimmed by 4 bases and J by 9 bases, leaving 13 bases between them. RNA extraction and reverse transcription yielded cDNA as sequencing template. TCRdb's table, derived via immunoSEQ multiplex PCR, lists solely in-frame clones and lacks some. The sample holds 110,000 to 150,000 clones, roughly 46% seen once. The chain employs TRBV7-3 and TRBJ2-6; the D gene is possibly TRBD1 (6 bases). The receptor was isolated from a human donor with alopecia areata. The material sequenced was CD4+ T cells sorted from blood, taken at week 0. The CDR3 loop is CASSYLTGGNVLTF. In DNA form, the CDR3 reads TGTGCCAGCAGCTACTTGACAGGAGGCAACGTCCTGACTTTC.